The 10 T cell receptor beta chains below were found in one sample sequenced in a study of T-cell memory formation after mild COVID-19. TCRdb analysed the 5' RACE reads with MiXCR anew, one entry per CDR3 protein. The sample lists tens of thousands of distinct CDR3 sequences, approximately 15% occurring once. Sample: PBMCs or a T cell subset sorted from them (not recorded which). Receptors originate from an adult woman who had mild COVID-19 (a few samples of this study predate the infection). Cell type and time point are not known.

The genes are TRBV5-1 and TRBJ2-1, with 7 bases aligning to TRBD1. This CDR3 has 14 amino acids. After removal of 3 bases from V and 7 bases from J, the junction contained 7 bases not matched to a gene. Germline CDR1 and CDR2: SGHRS and YFSETQ. The CDR3, as DNA: TGCGCCAGCAGCTCAGGTACAGGGGCAAATGAGCAGTTCTTC. Translating gives CASSSGTGANEQFF.

This chain joins TRBV7-9 and TRBJ2-1; 8 nucleotides align to TRBD2. Germline CDR1 is SEHNR and CDR2 is FQNEAQ (reference sequence). This CDR3 spans 14 amino acids. Unmatched junction bases numbered 4, after V lost 3 bases and J lost 6 bases. CDR3 amino acids: CASSFSGALNEQFF. The CDR3 region has the DNA TGTGCCAGCAGCTTTAGCGGGGCCCTCAATGAGCAGTTCTTC.

This clonotype was seen a few times. The genes are TRBV5-1 and TRBJ2-7; the D gene could be TRBD1 or TRBD2 (5 bases each). The CDR3 consists of 15 residues. The V gene's germline CDR1 is SGHRS and CDR2 YFSETQ. V was cut by 1 base and J by 2 bases, with 13 bases left in between. CDR3 nucleotides: TGCGCCAGCAGCTTGTCTTGGGACGAAGCCTACGAGCAGTACTTC. Its protein is CASSLSWDEAYEQYF. Supplemented by reference TRBV5-1 and TRBJ2-7, the full variable domain reads KAGVTQTPRYLIKTRGQQVTLSCSPISGHRSVSWYQQTPGQGLQFLFEYFSETQRNKGNFPGRFSGRQFSNSRSEMNVSTLELGDSALYLCASSLSWDEAYEQYFGPGTRLTVT.

The chain recombines TRBV29-1 with TRBJ2-2, with D tentatively TRBD2 (5 bases). The CDR3 contains 11 residues. CDR1 and CDR2 from the germline V gene are SQVTM and ANQGSEA. V lost 6 bases, J lost 7 bases, and 9 bases lay in between. CDR3 DNA sequence: TGCAGCGTGGCCCGGGACGGGGAGCTGTTTTTT. It translates to CSVARDGELFF.

This rearrangement joins TRBV9 to TRBJ2-7; TRBD2 might be the D (5 bases). Per germline, CDR1 SGDLS and CDR2 YYNGEE. Trimming stripped 2 bases from V and 5 bases from J, with 11 bases between. This CDR3 region has 13 residues. CDR3 DNA: TGTGCCAGCAGCGTTTGGGGAGAGGACGAGCAGTACTTC. Encoded protein: CASSVWGEDEQYF.

The table lists this clonotype with a few counts. The chain couples TRBV9 to TRBJ2-7, with D unclear. The V end was cut by 0 bases, the J end by 3 bases, with 13 bases between. This CDR3 region has 15 residues. Germline V gene data show CDR1 as SGDLS and CDR2 as YYNGEE. CDR3 region: CASSVESGPVYEQYF. Here the CDR3 DNA reads TGTGCCAGCAGCGTAGAAAGTGGGCCAGTCTACGAGCAGTACTTC.

There are a few counts of this clonotype. The chain uses TRBV7-6 and TRBJ2-3, with 13 bases lining up with TRBD2. This CDR3 has 15 amino acids. Germline lookup yields CDR1 SGHVS and CDR2 FNYEAQ. Trimming at V came to 4 bases and at J to 6 bases, leaving 4 bases not matched to a gene. This CDR3 is CASSWTSGSSDTQYF. In DNA form, the CDR3 reads TGTGCCAGCAGCTGGACTAGCGGGAGTTCGGATACGCAGTATTTT.

The chain couples TRBV29-1 to TRBJ2-5, with D perhaps matching TRBD1 or TRBD2 (5 bases each). Trimming pared 4 bases from V and 0 bases from J, leaving 12 bases between. Germline V gives CDR1 SQVTM, CDR2 ANQGSEA. The CDR3 has 14 residues. The CDR3 region has the DNA TGCAGCGTTGTGGGGGAGTTGGACCAAGAGACCCAGTACTTC. Translated: CSVVGELDQETQYF.

V and J are TRBV6-4 and TRBJ2-1; D tentatively fits TRBD1 or TRBD2 (5 bases each). Germline assignment: CDR1 MRHNA and CDR2 SNTAGT. V gave up 3 bases and J gave up 5 bases, with 8 bases separating them. The CDR3 sequence is 13 residues long. CDR3 loop: CASSEGDDNEQFF. The DNA for the CDR3 is TGTGCCAGCAGTGAGGGGGACGACAATGAGCAGTTCTTC.

The chain combines TRBV29-1 with TRBJ2-1, with 8 positions matching TRBD2. CDR1 is SQVTM and CDR2 is ANQGSEA in the germline V gene. The CDR3 has 13 amino acids. Unmatched junction bases numbered 8, after V lost 4 bases and J lost 9 bases. The CDR3 DNA reads as TGCAGCGTTGTCTCTCCGGGAGGGTCTGAGCAGTTCTTC. Amino acids: CSVVSPGGSEQFF.